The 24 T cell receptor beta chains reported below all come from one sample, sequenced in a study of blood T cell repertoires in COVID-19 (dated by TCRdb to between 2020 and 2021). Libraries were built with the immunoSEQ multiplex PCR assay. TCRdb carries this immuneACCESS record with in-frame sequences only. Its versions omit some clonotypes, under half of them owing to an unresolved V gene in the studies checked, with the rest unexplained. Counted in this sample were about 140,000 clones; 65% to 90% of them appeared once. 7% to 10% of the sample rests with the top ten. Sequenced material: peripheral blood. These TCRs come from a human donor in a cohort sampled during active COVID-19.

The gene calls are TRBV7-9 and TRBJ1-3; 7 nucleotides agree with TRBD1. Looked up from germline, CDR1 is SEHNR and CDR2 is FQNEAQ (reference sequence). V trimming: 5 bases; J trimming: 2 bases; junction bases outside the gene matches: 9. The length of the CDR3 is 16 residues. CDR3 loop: CASSNRGDRAGNTIYF. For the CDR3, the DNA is TGTGCCAGCAGCAACCGCGGAGACAGGGCTGGAAACACCATATATTTT.

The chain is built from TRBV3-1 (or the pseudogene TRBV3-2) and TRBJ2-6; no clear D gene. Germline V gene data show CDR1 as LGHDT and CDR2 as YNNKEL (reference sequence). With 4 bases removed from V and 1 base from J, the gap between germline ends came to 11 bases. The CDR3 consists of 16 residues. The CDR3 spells CASSRITTSGANVLTF. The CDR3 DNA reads TGTGCCAGCAGCCGCATAACCACATCTGGGGCCAACGTCCTGACTTTC.

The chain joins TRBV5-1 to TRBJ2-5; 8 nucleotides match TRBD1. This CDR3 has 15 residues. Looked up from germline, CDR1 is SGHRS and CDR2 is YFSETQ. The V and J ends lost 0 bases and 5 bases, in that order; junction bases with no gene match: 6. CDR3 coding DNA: TGCGCCAGCAGCTTGGGGACGGACAGGGAGGAGACCCAGTACTTC. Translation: CASSLGTDREETQYF.

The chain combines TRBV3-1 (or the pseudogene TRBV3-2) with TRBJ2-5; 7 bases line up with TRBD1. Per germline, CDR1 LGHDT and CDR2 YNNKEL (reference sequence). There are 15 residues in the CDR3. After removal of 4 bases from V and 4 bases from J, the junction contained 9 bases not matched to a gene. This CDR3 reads CASSPQQGLGETQYF. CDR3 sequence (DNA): TGTGCCAGCAGCCCTCAACAGGGGTTAGGAGAGACCCAGTACTTC.

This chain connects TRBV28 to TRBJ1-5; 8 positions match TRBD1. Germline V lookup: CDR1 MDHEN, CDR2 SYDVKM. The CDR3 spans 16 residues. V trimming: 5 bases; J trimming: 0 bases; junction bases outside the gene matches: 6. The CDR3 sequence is CASSGYRGFSNQPQHF. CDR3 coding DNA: TGTGCCAGCAGTGGATACAGGGGGTTTAGCAATCAGCCCCAGCATTTT.

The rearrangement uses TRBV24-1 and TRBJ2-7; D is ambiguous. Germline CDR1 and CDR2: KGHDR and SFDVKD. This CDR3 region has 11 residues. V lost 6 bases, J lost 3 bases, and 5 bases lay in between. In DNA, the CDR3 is TGTGCCACCAGTTCCGGCTACGAGCAGTACTTC. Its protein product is CATSSGYEQYF.

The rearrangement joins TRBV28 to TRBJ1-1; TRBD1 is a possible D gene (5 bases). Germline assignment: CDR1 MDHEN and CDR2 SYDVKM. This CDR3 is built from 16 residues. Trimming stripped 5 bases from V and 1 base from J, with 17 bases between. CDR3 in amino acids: CASSPSSGQANTEAFF. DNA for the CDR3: TGTGCCAGCAGTCCCTCCTCAGGACAAGCGAACACTGAAGCTTTCTTT. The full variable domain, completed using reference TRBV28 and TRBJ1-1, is DVKVTQSSRYLVKRTGEKVFLECVQDMDHENMFWYRQDPGLGLRLIYFSYDVKMKEKGDIPEGYSVSREKKERFSLILESASTNQTSMYLCASSPSSGQANTEAFFGQGTRLTVV.

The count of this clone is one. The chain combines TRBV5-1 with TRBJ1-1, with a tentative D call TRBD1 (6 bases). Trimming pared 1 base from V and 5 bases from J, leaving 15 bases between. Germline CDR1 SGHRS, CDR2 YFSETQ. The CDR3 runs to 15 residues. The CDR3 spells CASSLRWGQGTEAFF. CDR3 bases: TGCGCCAGCAGCTTGAGGTGGGGGCAGGGAACTGAAGCTTTCTTT.

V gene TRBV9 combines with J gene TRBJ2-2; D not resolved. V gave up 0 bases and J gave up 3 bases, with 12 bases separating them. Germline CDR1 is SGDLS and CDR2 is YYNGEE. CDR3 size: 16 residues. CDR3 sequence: CASSVGGAPYTGELFF. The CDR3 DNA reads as TGTGCCAGCAGCGTAGGAGGTGCCCCGTACACCGGGGAGCTGTTTTTT.

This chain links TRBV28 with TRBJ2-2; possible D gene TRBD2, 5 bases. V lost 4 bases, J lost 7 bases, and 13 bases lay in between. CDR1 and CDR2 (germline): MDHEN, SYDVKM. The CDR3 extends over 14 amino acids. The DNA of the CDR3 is TGTGCCAGCAGTTCGGTCTTTGGGAGCGGGGAGCTGTTTTTT. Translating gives CASSSVFGSGELFF.

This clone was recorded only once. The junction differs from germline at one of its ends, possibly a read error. The CDR3 DNA reads TGTGCCAGTAGCATAGCGGGAGGGCCCCCCTACGAGCAGTACTTC. Its protein is CASSIAGGPPYEQYF. The rearrangement joins TRBV19 to TRBJ2-7; TRBD2 agrees at 11 bases. Germline CDR1 and CDR2: LNHDA and SQIVND (reference sequence). The CDR3 loop spans 15 amino acids.

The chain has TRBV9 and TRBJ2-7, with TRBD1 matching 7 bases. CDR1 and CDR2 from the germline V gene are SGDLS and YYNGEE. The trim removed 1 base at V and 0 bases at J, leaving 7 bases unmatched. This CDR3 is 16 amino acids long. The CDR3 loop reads CASSVKQGDPSYEQYF. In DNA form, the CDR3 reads TGTGCCAGCAGCGTAAAGCAGGGGGACCCCTCCTACGAGCAGTACTTC.

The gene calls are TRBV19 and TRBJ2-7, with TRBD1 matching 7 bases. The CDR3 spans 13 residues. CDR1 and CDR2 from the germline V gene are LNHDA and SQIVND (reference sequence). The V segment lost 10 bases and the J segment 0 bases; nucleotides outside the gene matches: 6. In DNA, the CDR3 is TGTGCCACTCGCCGGGACAGCTCCTACGAGCAGTACTTC. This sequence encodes CATRRDSSYEQYF.

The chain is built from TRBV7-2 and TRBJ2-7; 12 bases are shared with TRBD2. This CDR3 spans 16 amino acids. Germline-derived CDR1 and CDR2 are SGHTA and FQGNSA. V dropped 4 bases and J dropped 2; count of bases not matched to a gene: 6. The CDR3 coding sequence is TGTGCCAGCAGCTCCGGACTAGCGGGATATGCCTACGAGCAGTACTTC. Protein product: CASSSGLAGYAYEQYF. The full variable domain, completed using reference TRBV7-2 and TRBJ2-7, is GAGVSQSPSNKVTEKGKDVELRCDPISGHTALYWYRQSLGQGLEFLIYFQGNSAPDKSGLPSDRFSAERTGGSVSTLTIQRTQQEDSAVYLCASSSGLAGYAYEQYFGPGTRLTVT.

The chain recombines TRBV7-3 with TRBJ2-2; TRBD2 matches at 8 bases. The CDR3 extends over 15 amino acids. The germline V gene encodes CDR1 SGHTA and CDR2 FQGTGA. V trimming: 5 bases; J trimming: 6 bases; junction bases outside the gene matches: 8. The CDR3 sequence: CASSARLARPGELFF. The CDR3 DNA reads TGTGCCAGCAGCGCCCGACTAGCGCGTCCCGGGGAGCTGTTTTTT.

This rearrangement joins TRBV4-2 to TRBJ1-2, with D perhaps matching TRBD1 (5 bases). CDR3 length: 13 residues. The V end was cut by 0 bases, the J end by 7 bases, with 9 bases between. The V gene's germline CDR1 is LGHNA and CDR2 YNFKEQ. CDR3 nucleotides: TGTGCCAGCAGCCAAGATCGGGGACTTGGCTACACCTTC. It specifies CASSQDRGLGYTF.

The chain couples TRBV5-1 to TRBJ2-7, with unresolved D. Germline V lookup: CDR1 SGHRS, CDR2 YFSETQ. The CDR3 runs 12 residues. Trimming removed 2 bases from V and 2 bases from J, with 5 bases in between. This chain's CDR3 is CASSLQPYEQYF. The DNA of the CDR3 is TGCGCCAGCAGCTTACAGCCCTACGAGCAGTACTTC.

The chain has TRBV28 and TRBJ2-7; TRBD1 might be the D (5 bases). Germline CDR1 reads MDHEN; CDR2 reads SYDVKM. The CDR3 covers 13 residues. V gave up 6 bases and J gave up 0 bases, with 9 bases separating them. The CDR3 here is CASSRAPSYEQYF. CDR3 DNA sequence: TGTGCCAGCAGCAGGGCACCCTCCTACGAGCAGTACTTC.

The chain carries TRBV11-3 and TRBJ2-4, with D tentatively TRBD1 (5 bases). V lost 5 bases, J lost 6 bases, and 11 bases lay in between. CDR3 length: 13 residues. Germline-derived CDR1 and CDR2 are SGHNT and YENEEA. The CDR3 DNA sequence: TGTGCCAGCAGCAGGGGTTCCGGAAACATTCAGTACTTC. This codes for CASSRGSGNIQYF.

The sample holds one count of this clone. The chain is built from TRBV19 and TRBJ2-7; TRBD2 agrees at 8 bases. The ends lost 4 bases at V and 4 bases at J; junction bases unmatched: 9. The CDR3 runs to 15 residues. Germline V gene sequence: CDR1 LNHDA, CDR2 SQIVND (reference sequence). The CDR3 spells CASSTVLAGPYEQYF. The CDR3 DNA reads TGTGCCAGTAGTACCGTATTAGCGGGACCATACGAGCAGTACTTC.

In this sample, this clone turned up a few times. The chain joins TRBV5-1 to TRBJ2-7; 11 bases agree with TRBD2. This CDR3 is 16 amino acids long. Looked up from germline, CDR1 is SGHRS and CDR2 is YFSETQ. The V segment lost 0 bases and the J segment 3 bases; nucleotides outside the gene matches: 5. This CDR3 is CASSLGGLAVGYEQYF. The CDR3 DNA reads TGCGCCAGCAGCTTGGGGGGACTAGCGGTCGGCTACGAGCAGTACTTC.

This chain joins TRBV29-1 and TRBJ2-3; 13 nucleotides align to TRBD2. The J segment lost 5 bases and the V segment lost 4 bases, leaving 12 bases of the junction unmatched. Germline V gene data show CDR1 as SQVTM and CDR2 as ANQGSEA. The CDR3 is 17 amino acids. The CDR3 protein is CSVVATLAGGPGDTQYF. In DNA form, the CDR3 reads TGCAGCGTTGTTGCTACACTAGCGGGAGGGCCAGGAGATACGCAGTATTTT.

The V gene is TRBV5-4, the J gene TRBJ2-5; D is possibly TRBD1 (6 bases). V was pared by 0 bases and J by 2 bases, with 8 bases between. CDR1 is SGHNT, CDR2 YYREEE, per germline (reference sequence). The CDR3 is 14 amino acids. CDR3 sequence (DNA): TGTGCCAGCAGCTTGGCCAGGGGACAAGAGACCCAGTACTTC. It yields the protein CASSLARGQETQYF.

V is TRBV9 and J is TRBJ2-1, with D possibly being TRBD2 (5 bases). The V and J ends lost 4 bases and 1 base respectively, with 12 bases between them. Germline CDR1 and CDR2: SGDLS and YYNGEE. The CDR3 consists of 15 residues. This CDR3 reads CASSPFRESYNEQFF. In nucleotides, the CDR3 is TGTGCCAGCAGCCCCTTTAGGGAGTCCTACAATGAGCAGTTCTTC.